The next 8 T cell receptor beta chains were all read from a single sample in a study of CD8 T cells in Susac syndrome. RNA was extracted with the RNeasy kit, and a quantity of 0.5 to 1 ug was reverse transcribed using random hexamers. One entry per CDR3 protein, called by TCRdb with MiXCR from the immunoSEQ multiplex PCR reads. Of approximately 110,000 distinct CDR3 sequences in the sample, 90% to 95% are singletons; the top ten hold approximately 0.3%. The sample consisted of CD8+ T cells from PBMCs. These receptors originate from a human donor with multiple sclerosis.

This sequence joins TRBV15 and TRBJ1-5, with D possibly being TRBD1 (5 bases). The V and J ends lost 5 bases and 6 bases respectively, with 17 bases between them. This CDR3 contains 15 residues. Per the germline V gene, CDR1 is LNHNV and CDR2 is YYDKDF (reference sequence). The CDR3 loop reads CATSGYRGTGQPQHF. The CDR3 region has the DNA TGTGCCACCAGCGGCTACCGGGGCACGGGTCAGCCCCAGCATTTT.

The CDR3 nucleotides are TGTGCCAGCAGTAAATACGGACTAGCGGGGGACACCGGGGAGCTGTTTTTT. This encodes CASSKYGLAGDTGELFF. The rearrangement uses TRBV13 and TRBJ2-2; 13 bases are shared with TRBD2. The germline V gene encodes CDR1 PRHDT and CDR2 FYEKMQ (reference sequence). The CDR3 runs 17 residues. V lost 6 bases to trimming and J lost 3 bases; unmatched junction nucleotides: 7.

The V call is TRBV12-3 or TRBV12-4, the J call TRBJ2-2, with 8 bases identical to TRBD1. V gave up 7 bases and J gave up 2 bases; unmatched junction bases: 3. The CDR3 sequence is 14 residues long. The CDR3 sequence: CASKGTGNTGELFF. The CDR3 DNA sequence: TGTGCCAGCAAAGGGACAGGAAACACCGGGGAGCTGTTTTTT.

The chain links TRBV27 to TRBJ1-6, with a weak D call TRBD1 (6 bases). CDR1 is MNHEY, CDR2 SMNVEV, per germline (reference sequence). Trimming took off 7 bases at V and 9 bases at J, with 10 bases between the two ends. This CDR3 is 12 amino acids long. The CDR3 DNA reads as TGTGCCAGCAAAACAGGGTTTTCACCCCTCCACTTT. Translation gives CASKTGFSPLHF.

The chain links TRBV5-6 to TRBJ1-1; D call uncertain. CDR1 and CDR2 (germline): SGHDT, YYEEEE. The CDR3 totals 14 residues. V lost 1 base, J lost 3 bases, and 10 bases lay in between. CDR3 nucleotide sequence: TGTGCCAGCAGCTTGACAGAAAGCTACACTGAAGCTTTCTTT. It specifies CASSLTESYTEAFF.

V and J are TRBV12-5 and TRBJ1-2; D is perhaps TRBD1 (5 bases). The CDR3 covers 15 residues. Germline CDR1 reads LGHNT; CDR2 reads FRNRAP. V dropped 4 bases and J dropped 2 bases, with 14 bases sitting between them. CDR3 in amino acids: CASGSGGGRNYGYTF. The CDR3 coding sequence is TGTGCTAGTGGTTCTGGGGGAGGACGGAACTATGGCTACACCTTC.

This clonotype was seen a few times. V gene TRBV19 combines with J gene TRBJ2-1; D is unclear. Looked up from germline, CDR1 is LNHDA and CDR2 is SQIVND (reference sequence). The CDR3 is 11 residues long. V gave up 3 bases and J gave up 6 bases, with 3 bases separating them. CDR3 DNA sequence: TGTGCCAGTAGTATCGGCAATGAGCAGTTCTTC. It encodes CASSIGNEQFF.

The CDR3 here is CASSLRGTRSYEQYF. CDR3 coding DNA: TGTGCCAGCAGCCTACGAGGGACTAGATCCTACGAGCAGTACTTC. The rearrangement joins TRBV4-2 to TRBJ2-7; TRBD2 matches at 8 bases. CDR3 length equals 15 residues. From germline, CDR1 is LGHNA and CDR2 YNFKEQ. The V and J ends lost 4 bases and 1 base, in that order; junction bases with no gene match: 6.